This T cell receptor beta chain was captured by sequencing in a study of tumor-infiltrating lymphocytes in primary liver carcinoma. For each extraction, RNA and DNA were obtained together from 20-30 mg of unsorted bulk tissue. Overall study results and limits: Blood's top-250-clone fraction was significantly lower than that of tumors (p = 0.039).

V lost 5 bases and J 0 bases, leaving 10 bases between the germline ends. The CDR3 covers 14 residues. In germline, CDR1 is SGHDN, CDR2 FVKESK. TCR beta cDNA was made from 450 to 600 ng total RNA with a constant-region primer. Libraries covering TCR beta were generated through three nested multiplex PCR rounds (using a slightly modified ARM-PCR). Amplification in the first two PCR rounds was performed using TRBV1-TRBV30 forward primers and a C-beta reverse primer for 9 to 11 cycles each. TCRdb analysed the multiplex PCR reads with MiXCR anew, one entry per CDR3 protein. The profile shows over 95,000 distinct CDR3 sequences, more than 65% of them singletons. A note on this clonotype: Its target is unknown.

The sequenced sample was liver tumor tissue from sampling region 5. Stated subset: tumor region T5, tumor centre. This receptor was taken from a woman in her fifties or sixties with primary liver carcinoma and hepatitis B virus infection. V usage is TRBV14 and J usage is TRBJ1-2, with D possibly matching TRBD1 (6 bases). In nucleotides, the CDR3 is TGTGCCAGCAGCACTGACAGGTCTAACTATGGCTACACCTTC. This encodes CASSTDRSNYGYTF.